This is a list of T cell receptor beta chains from one sample in a study of blood T cell repertoires in COVID-19. TCRdb keeps only in-frame clones here, not all; method: immunoSEQ multiplex PCR. Of hundreds of thousands of clones in the sample, just over 85% were seen once. The sample was peripheral blood. The receptors were sampled from a man over 45 with acute or convalescent COVID-19. Each CDR3 is given with its conserved first and last residue. Each record gives: D gene, V gene, J gene, clone size, CDR3 DNA, CDR3 protein. D genes are given only for firm matches. Not all rows give a size; the values are once, few, many and, for expanded clones, a class.

>TRBD1|TRBV18|TRBJ2-5|few
TGTGCCAGCTCCCACCGGCAGGGACAGCCCCAAGAGACCCAGTACTTC
CASSHRQGQPQETQYF
>TRBD2|TRBV18|TRBJ2-1|.
TGTGCCAGCTCACCGAGCGGGGGCTCCTACAATGAGCAGTTCTTC
CASSPSGGSYNEQFF
>TRBD1|TRBV12-3/TRBV12-4|TRBJ1-2|.
TGTGCCAGCACCTGGGACAGGACCTATGGCTACACCTTC
CASTWDRTYGYTF
>TRBD1|TRBV2|TRBJ1-1|.
TGTGCCAGCAGTTCGACAGGGGGGAACACTGAAGCTTTCTTT
CASSSTGGNTEAFF
>.|TRBV3-1/TRBV3-2|TRBJ1-5|.
TGTGCCAGCAGCCAAGACGGGAATCAGCCCCAGCATTTT
CASSQDGNQPQHF
>.|TRBV6-1|TRBJ2-7|.
TGTGCCAGCAGTGACGGGACTTTAGACGAGCAGTACTTC
CASSDGTLDEQYF
>.|TRBV20-1|TRBJ1-2|.
TGCAGTGCCGGAGTCTATGGCTACACCTTC
CSAGVYGYTF
>TRBD2|TRBV29-1|TRBJ2-5|.
TGCAGCGTTGAAGGGGGGGGACTAGTCCAAGAGACCCAGTACTTC
CSVEGGGLVQETQYF
>.|TRBV7-9|TRBJ1-3|.
TGTGCCAGCAGCCTAACGGGGGCTGGAAACACCATATATTTT
CASSLTGAGNTIYF
>.|TRBV6-5|TRBJ1-2|.
TGTGCCAGCAGTTACTCGTGGCGGGGAGGCTATGGCTACACCTTC
CASSYSWRGGYGYTF
>TRBD1|TRBV2|TRBJ1-5|.
TGTGCCAGCAGCAGAGGACAGGACTACGCCCAGCATTTT
CASSRGQDYAQHF
>.|TRBV28|TRBJ2-7|.
TGTGCCAGCAAATTACAGGGTAATTTTGAGCAGTACTTC
CASKLQGNFEQYF
>.|TRBV6-2/TRBV6-3|TRBJ2-3|.
TGTGCCAGCAGTTACACCTACTCGTTACTCGCAGGGGGGAGCACAGATACGCAGTATTTT
CASSYTYSLLAGGSTDTQYF
>.|TRBV14|TRBJ2-1|.
TGTGCCAGCAGCCAAGACCGGACTACCCCAAGTCGGGCCTACAATGAGCAGTTCTTC
CASSQDRTTPSRAYNEQFF
>.|TRBV7-2|TRBJ2-1|once
TGTGCCAGCAGCCAGGGGCGTAGCTCCTACAATGAGCAGTTCTTC
CASSQGRSSYNEQFF
>.|TRBV14|TRBJ1-2|.
TGTGCCAGCAGCCAGAGGGGACTCTCAGCCGGCTATGGCTACACCTTC
CASSQRGLSAGYGYTF
>TRBD1|TRBV5-4|TRBJ1-2|.
TGTGCCAGCAGCTTGATGGGACAGTCTCTAACCGGCTACACCTTC
CASSLMGQSLTGYTF
>TRBD1|TRBV19|TRBJ1-5|.
TGTGCCAGTAGGGGAGAGACAGGGCCCAGGGGGGCCCAGCATTTT
CASRGETGPRGAQHF
>.|TRBV6-5|TRBJ2-1|.
TGTGCCAGCGGCCGGGACCCGGGGGTCGATGAGCAGTTCTTC
CASGRDPGVDEQFF
>.|TRBV30|TRBJ1-2|.
TGTGCCTGGAGTTTTAGCGGGGGGGGGAGCTATGGCTACACCTTC
CAWSFSGGGSYGYTF
>.|TRBV5-6|TRBJ2-7|.
TGTGCCAGCAGCTTGGACCTGGGCAGGATTGGCTACGAGCAGTACTTC
CASSLDLGRIGYEQYF
>.|TRBV18|TRBJ1-1|.
TGTGCCAGCTCGCCACCTAGTAGTTCGAACACTGAAGCTTTCTTT
CASSPPSSSNTEAFF
>.|TRBV28|TRBJ1-2|.
TGTGCCAGCAGTCCACAGGAGATCTATGGCTACACCTTC
CASSPQEIYGYTF
>.|TRBV5-1|TRBJ1-1|.
TGCGCCAGCAGCTCATACGTAGGGAGCACTGAAGCTTTCTTT
CASSSYVGSTEAFF
>.|TRBV5-1|TRBJ2-4|.
TGCGCCAGCAGCTTGCAGGGTCAGGGTCGAGCTGGCATTCAGTACTTC
CASSLQGQGRAGIQYF
>.|TRBV2|TRBJ2-7|.
TGTGCCAGCACTTACGAGGGCGGGGAGCAGTACTTC
CASTYEGGEQYF
>.|TRBV11-2|TRBJ1-1|once
TGTGCCAGCAGCTCCCGGGTCCGGGGGGCCACTGAAGCTTTCTTT
CASSSRVRGATEAFF
>.|TRBV6-6|TRBJ1-3|.
TGTGCCAGCAGGGACGGCGGGACTGGAAACACCATATATTTT
CASRDGGTGNTIYF
>.|TRBV12-3/TRBV12-4|TRBJ1-6|.
TGTGCCAGCAGACAGGGTGGATCACCCCTCCACTTT
CASRQGGSPLHF
>TRBD1|TRBV19|TRBJ1-6|few
TGTGCCAGTAGTACTCCATCCGGGACAGGGGGGAATTCACCCCTCCACTTT
CASSTPSGTGGNSPLHF
>.|TRBV7-9|TRBJ1-1|.
TGTGCCAGCAGCCCCGGGGGGTTGAACACTGAAGCTTTCTTT
CASSPGGLNTEAFF
>.|TRBV7-2|TRBJ1-5|.
TGTGCCAGCAGCCCCCTACAGGTTAATCAGCCCCAGCATTTT
CASSPLQVNQPQHF
>TRBD1|TRBV28|TRBJ1-6|.
TGTGCCAGCAGCCGTCGGACAGGGGGCGTGTATAATTCACCCCTCCACTTT
CASSRRTGGVYNSPLHF
>TRBD2|TRBV4-2|TRBJ2-2|.
TGTGCCAGCAGCCAAGATCGGACTAGCGGGAACACCGGGGAGCTGTTTTTT
CASSQDRTSGNTGELFF
>TRBD1|TRBV11-2|TRBJ1-1|.
TGTGCCAGCAGCGGGGACAGGAACACTGAAGCTTTCTTT
CASSGDRNTEAFF
>TRBD2|TRBV4-1|TRBJ2-1|.
TGCGCCAGCAGCTCGACGACTAGCTCAACCTACAATGAGCAGTTCTTC
CASSSTTSSTYNEQFF
>.|TRBV11-2|TRBJ2-1|.
TGTGCCAGCAGCTTAGCGCGGGGGCCCAACGTTGAGCAGTTCTTC
CASSLARGPNVEQFF
>.|TRBV14|TRBJ2-2|.
TGTGCCAGCAGCCAAGGTCTCGTTTTCGGGGAAGAGGGGGACACCGGGGAGCTGTTTTTT
CASSQGLVFGEEGDTGELFF
>.|TRBV6-6|TRBJ2-7|.
TGTGCCAGCAGTTCCACAGGTATCACCTACGAGCAGTACTTC
CASSSTGITYEQYF
>.|TRBV6-5|TRBJ1-1|few
TGTGCCAGCAGTCCCCTTGGGCACCCAGAGGCTTTCTTT
CASSPLGHPEAFF
>TRBD1|TRBV3-1/TRBV3-2|TRBJ1-1|.
TGTGCCAGCAGCCAGGGGACAGGGGCAAGGGCTTTCTTT
CASSQGTGARAFF
>TRBD1|TRBV5-4|TRBJ1-3|.
TGTGCCAGCAGCTCGTTCGACAGGGGAGGAAACACCATATATTTT
CASSSFDRGGNTIYF
>.|TRBV19|TRBJ1-5|.
TGTGCCAGTAGTCCTAATAGCAATCAGCCCCAGCATTTT
CASSPNSNQPQHF
>TRBD1|TRBV5-1|TRBJ2-1|.
TGCGCCAGCAGCCCGGGACAGAACAATGAGCAGTTCTTC
CASSPGQNNEQFF
>.|TRBV3-1/TRBV3-2|TRBJ1-6|.
TGTGCCAGCAGCCAATCACGAGGGGGTAATTCACCCCTCCACTTT
CASSQSRGGNSPLHF
>.|TRBV19|TRBJ1-5|.
TGTGCCAGTACCCCCGAGGGAGCAATCTTCAATCAGCCCCAGCATTTT
CASTPEGAIFNQPQHF
>.|TRBV4-2|TRBJ1-1|.
TGTGCCAGCAGCCAAGTTGACAGGACGAACACTGAAGCTTTCTTT
CASSQVDRTNTEAFF
>TRBD1|TRBV2|TRBJ1-4|.
TGTGCCAGCAGCCTAGGACAGGCCGAGCCCCAATTT
CASSLGQAEPQF
>TRBD1|TRBV6-6|TRBJ1-1|once
TGTGCCAGCAAGGGGGACAGGTTGAACACTGAAGCTTTCTTT
CASKGDRLNTEAFF
>TRBD1|TRBV9|TRBJ2-5|.
TGTGCCAGCAGCGCCCGGGGACAGGGGTATGGCCAAGAGACCCAGTACTTC
CASSARGQGYGQETQYF